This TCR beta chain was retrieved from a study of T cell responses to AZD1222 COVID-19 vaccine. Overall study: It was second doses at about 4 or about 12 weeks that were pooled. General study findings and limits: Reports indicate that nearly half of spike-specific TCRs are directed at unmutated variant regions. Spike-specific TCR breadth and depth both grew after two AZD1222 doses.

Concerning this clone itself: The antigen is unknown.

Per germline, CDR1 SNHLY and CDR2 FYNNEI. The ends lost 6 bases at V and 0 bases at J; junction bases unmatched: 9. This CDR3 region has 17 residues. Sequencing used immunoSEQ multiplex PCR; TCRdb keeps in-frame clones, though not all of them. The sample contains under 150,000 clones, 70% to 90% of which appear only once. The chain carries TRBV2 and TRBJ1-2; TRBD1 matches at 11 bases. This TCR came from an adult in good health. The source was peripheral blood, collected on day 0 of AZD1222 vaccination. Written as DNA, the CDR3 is TGTGCCAGCAGCCAGAGGACAGGGGGCGTTACTAACTATGGCTACACCTTC. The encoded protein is CASSQRTGGVTNYGYTF. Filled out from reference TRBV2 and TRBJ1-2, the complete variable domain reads EPEVTQTPSHQVTQMGQEVILRCVPISNHLYFYWYRQILGQKVEFLVSFYNNEISEKSEIFDDQFSVERPDGSNFTLKIRSTKLEDSAMYFCASSQRTGGVTNYGYTFGSGTRLTVV.